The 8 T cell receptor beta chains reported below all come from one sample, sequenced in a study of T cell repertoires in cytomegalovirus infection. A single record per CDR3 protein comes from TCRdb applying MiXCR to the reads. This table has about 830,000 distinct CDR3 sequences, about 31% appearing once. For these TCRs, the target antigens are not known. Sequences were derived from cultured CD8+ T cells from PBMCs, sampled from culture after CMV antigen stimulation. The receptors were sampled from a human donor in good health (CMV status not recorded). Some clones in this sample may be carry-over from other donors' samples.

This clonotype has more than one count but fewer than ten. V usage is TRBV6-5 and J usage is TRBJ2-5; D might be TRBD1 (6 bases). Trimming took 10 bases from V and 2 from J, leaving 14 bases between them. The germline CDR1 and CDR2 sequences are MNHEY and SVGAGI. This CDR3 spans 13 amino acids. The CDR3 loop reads CATRHREQETQYF. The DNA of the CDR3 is TGTGCCACCAGACACAGGGAACAAGAGACCCAGTACTTC.

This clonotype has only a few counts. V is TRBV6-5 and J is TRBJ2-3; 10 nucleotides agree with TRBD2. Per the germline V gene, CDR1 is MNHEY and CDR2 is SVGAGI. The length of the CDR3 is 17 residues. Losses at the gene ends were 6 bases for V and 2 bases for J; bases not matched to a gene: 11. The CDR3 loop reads CASSQSPLAGATDTQYF. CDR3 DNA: TGTGCCAGCAGCCAAAGCCCTCTAGCGGGGGCCACAGATACGCAGTATTTT.

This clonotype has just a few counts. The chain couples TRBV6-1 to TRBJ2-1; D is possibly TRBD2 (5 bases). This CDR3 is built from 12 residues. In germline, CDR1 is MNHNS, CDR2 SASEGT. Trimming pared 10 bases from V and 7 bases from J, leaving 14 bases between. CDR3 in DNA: TGTGCCACCCTAGCAGTAGAAAATGAGCAGTTCTTC. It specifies CATLAVENEQFF.

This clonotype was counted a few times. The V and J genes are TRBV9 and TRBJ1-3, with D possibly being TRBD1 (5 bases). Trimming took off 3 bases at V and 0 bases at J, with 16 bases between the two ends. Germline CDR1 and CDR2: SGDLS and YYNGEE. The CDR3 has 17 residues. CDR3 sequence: CASSAEPGTNSGNTIYF. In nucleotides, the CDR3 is TGTGCCAGCAGCGCCGAACCCGGGACGAACTCTGGAAACACCATATATTTT.

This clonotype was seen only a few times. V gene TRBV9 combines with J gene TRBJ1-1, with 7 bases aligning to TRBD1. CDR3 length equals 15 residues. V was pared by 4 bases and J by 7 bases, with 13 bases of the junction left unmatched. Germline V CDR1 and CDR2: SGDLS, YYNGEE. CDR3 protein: CASSPPTGDGDEAFF. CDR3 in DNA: TGTGCCAGCAGCCCCCCTACAGGGGATGGGGATGAAGCTTTCTTT.

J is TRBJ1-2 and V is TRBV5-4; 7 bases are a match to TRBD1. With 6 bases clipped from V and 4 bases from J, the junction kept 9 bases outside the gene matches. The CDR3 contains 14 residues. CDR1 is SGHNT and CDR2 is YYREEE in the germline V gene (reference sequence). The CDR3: CASTTGDHLYGYTF. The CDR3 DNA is TGTGCCAGCACCACAGGGGACCACCTCTATGGCTACACCTTC.

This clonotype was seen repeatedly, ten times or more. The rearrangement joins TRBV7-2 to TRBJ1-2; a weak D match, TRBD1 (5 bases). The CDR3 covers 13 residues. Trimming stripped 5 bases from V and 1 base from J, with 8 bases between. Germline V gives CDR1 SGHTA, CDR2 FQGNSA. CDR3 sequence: CASSDSFNYGYTF. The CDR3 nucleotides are TGTGCCAGCAGCGACAGCTTTAACTATGGCTACACCTTC.

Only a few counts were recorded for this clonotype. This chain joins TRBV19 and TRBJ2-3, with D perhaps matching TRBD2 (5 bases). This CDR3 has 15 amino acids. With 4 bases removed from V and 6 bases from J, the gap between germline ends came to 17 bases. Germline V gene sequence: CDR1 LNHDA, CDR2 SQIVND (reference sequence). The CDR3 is CASSTEGLGVDTQYF. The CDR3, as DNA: TGTGCCAGTAGTACCGAGGGCCTTGGGGTCGATACGCAGTATTTT.